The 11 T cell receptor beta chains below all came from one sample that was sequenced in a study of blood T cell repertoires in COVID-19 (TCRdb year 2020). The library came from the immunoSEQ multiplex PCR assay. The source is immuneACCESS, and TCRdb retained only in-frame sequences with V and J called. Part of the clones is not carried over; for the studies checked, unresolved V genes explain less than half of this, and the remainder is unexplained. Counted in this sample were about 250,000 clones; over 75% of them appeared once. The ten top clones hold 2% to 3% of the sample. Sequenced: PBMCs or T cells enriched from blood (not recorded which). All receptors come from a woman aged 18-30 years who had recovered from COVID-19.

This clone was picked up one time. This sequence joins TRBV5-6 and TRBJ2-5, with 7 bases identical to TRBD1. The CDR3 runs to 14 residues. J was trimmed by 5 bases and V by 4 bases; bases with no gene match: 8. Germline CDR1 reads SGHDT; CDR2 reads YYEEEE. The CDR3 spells CASSRGQWGETQYF. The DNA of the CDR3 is TGTGCCAGCAGCAGGGGACAGTGGGGGGAGACCCAGTACTTC.

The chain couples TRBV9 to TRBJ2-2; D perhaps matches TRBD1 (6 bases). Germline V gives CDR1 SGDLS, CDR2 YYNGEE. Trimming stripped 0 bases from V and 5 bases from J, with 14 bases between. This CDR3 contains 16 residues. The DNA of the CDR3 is TGTGCCAGCAGCGTAGGGAACAGGGTAGGAACCGGGGAGCTGTTTTTT. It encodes CASSVGNRVGTGELFF.

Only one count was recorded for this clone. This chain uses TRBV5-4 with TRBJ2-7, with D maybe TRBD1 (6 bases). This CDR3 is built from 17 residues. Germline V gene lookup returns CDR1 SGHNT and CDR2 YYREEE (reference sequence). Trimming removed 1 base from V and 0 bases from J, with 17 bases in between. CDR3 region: CASSLPGADPLSYEQYF. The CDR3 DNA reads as TGTGCCAGCAGCTTGCCAGGGGCGGATCCCCTCTCCTACGAGCAGTACTTC.

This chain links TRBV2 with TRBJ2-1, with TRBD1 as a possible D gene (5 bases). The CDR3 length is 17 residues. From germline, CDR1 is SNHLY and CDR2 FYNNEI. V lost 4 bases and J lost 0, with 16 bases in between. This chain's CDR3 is CASSGVGRASSYNEQFF. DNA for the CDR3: TGTGCCAGCAGTGGAGTGGGCAGGGCCAGCTCCTACAATGAGCAGTTCTTC.

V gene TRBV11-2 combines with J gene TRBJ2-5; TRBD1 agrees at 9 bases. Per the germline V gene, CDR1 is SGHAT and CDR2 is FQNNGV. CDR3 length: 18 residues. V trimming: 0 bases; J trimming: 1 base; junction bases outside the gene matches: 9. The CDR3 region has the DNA TGTGCCAGCAGCTTAGATGGGCCCGGGACAGGGACCCAAGAGACCCAGTACTTC. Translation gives CASSLDGPGTGTQETQYF.

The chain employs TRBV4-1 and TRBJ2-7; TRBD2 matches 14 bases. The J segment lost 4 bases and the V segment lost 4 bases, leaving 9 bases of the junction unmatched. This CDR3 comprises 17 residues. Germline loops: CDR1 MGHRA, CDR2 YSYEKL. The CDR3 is CASSLGLAGATGYEQYF. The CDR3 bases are TGCGCCAGCAGCCTGGGACTAGCGGGGGCTACAGGTTACGAGCAGTACTTC.

CDR3 in DNA: TGTGCCAGCAGCCGGGGGCGGGGGGGATTCACAGATACGCAGTATTTT. This codes for CASSRGRGGFTDTQYF. V gene TRBV7-6 combines with J gene TRBJ2-3, with 9 bases aligning to TRBD2. Per the germline V gene, CDR1 is SGHVS and CDR2 is FNYEAQ. V was clipped by 5 bases and J by 2 bases; unmatched bases: 8. The CDR3 length is 16 residues.

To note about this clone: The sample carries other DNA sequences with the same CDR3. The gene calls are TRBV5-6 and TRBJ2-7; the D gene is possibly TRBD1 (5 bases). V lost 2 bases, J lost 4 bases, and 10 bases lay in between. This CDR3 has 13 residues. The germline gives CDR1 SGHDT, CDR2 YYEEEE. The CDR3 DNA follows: TGTGCCAGCAGCTTTACAGGAAGATACGAGCAGTACTTC. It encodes CASSFTGRYEQYF.

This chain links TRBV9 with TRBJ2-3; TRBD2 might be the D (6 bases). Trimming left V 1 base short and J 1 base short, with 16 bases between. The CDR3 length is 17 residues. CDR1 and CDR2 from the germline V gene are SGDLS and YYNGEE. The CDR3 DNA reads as TGTGCCAGCAGCGTAACGGGAGCAGCTTTCGGCACAGATACGCAGTATTTT. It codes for CASSVTGAAFGTDTQYF.

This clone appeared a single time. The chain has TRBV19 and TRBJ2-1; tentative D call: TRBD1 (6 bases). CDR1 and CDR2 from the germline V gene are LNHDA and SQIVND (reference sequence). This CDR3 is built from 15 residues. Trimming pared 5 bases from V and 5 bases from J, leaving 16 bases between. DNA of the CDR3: TGTGCCAGTAGTGGGGACATCTTTTCCCACAATGAGCAGTTCTTC. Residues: CASSGDIFSHNEQFF.

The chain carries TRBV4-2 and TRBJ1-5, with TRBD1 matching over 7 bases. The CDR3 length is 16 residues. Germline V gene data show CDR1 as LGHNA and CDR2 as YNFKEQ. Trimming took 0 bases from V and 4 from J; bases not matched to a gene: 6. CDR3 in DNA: TGTGCCAGCAGCCAAGATGTGACAGGGCCGAATCAGCCCCAGCATTTT. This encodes CASSQDVTGPNQPQHF.